Described below is a single T cell receptor (beta chain) sequence and its context. CDR3 length equals 16 residues. The J segment lost 0 bases and the V segment lost 1 base, leaving 1 base of the junction unmatched. CDR1 and CDR2 from the germline V gene are KGHDR and SFDVKD. Original processing methods: Amplification of reference gene primers was used by the study to estimate nucleated cell counts. Using immunoSEQ multiplex PCR, the repertoire was profiled, and TCRdb retains in-frame clones only, with some absent. The V and J calls and the clone size are those of that table, but D and trimming were determined from the DNA. Here the sample spans about 220,000 clones, roughly four fifths being singletons. This entry belongs to a study of blood T cell repertoires in COVID-19. About the research overall: The samples span acute and convalescent COVID-19 from the United States, Italy and Spain. Nucleic acid was either cDNA or gDNA, and it came from T cells, B-cell-depleted T cells, or PBMCs.

The sample was peripheral blood. The receptor was derived from a woman in her 40s with active or convalescent COVID-19. V gene TRBV24-1 combines with J gene TRBJ2-4; TRBD2 agrees at 8 bases. CDR3: CATSDFREGAKNIQYF. The CDR3 DNA is TGTGCCACCAGTGATTTTCGGGAGGGAGCCAAAAACATTCAGTACTTC.